The 10 T cell receptor delta chains below were found in one sample sequenced in a study of gamma delta lymphoproliferative disorders and STAT genes. TCRdb re-called the multiplex PCR reads through CATT. Of some 3,100 delta-chain clones detected, around 1.2% appear once; the ten largest clones hold 20%. The receptor sequences were amplified from genomic DNA of peripheral blood mononuclear cells. The specimen was blood. These receptors all come from a human donor in good health.

This clone was seen a handful of times. This likely reflects a read error, since a far larger clone is one base away. The same CDR3 is also encoded by other DNA sequences in this sample. This chain joins TRDV2 and TRDJ1, with a weak D call TRDD3 (6 bases). The V end was cut by 1 base, the J end by 1 base, with 9 bases between. Germline V lookup: CDR1 GEAIGNYY, CDR2 EKD. The CDR3 consists of 14 residues. Here the CDR3 DNA reads TGTGCCTGTGACACACTGGGCGTCACCGATAAACTCATCTTT. Its protein is CACDTLGVTDKLIF.

This clone was picked up a small number of times. This likely came from a read error, as a far larger clone is one base away. The same CDR3 can be traced to other DNA sequences in this sample. The chain has TRDV2 and TRDJ1; TRDD3 agrees at 12 bases. CDR3 length: 20 amino acids. CDR1 GEAIGNYY and CDR2 EKD come from the germline V gene. CDR3 nucleotides: TGTGCCTGCGACACCGTCCTTACTGGGGGATACAAAAGGGACACCGATAAACTCATCTTT. Protein sequence: CACDTVLTGGYKRDTDKLIF.

This clone is labeled as large. Other nucleotide sequences in the sample specify the same CDR3. The chain employs TRDV2 and TRDJ1; the match to TRDD3 covers 12 bases. The V and J ends lost 3 bases and 1 base, in that order; junction bases with no gene match: 11. This CDR3 has 18 residues. Germline V gives CDR1 GEAIGNYY, CDR2 EKD. This CDR3 is CACDALLGDTGGTDKLIF. In DNA form, the CDR3 reads TGTGCCTGTGACGCTTTACTGGGGGATACAGGGGGCACCGATAAACTCATCTTT.

This clone was seen only a few times. A far more abundant clone sits one base away, making this likely a read error. The sample holds other DNA sequences that translate to the same CDR3. The V and J genes are TRDV1 and TRDJ1; maybe TRDD3 (9 bases). Germline V gene sequence: CDR1 TSWWSYY, CDR2 QGS. This CDR3 is 19 amino acids long. This CDR3 is CALGEAFLKGIRTSDKLIF. CDR3 DNA sequence: TGTGCTCTTGGGGAGGCCTTCCTAAAGGGGATACGGACAAGCGATAAACTCATCTTC.

This clone was found a few times. A far larger clone is one base from this, pointing to a likely read error. Additional DNA sequences in this sample encode the identical CDR3. This chain links TRDV2 with TRDJ1; 13 positions match TRDD3. The CDR3 consists of 19 residues. The germline V gene encodes CDR1 GEAIGNYY and CDR2 EKD. Here the CDR3 DNA reads TGTGCCTGTGACACTCTAGGTACTGGGGGATACGCTATTAATGATAAACTTATCTTT. Protein sequence: CACDTLGTGGYAINDKLIF.

This clone was picked up many times. This likely reflects a read error, since a far larger clone is one base away. The rearrangement joins TRDV2 to TRDJ1; 8 positions agree with TRDD3. The length of the CDR3 is 18 residues. Germline V gene data show CDR1 as GEAIGNYY and CDR2 as EKD. CDR3 amino acids: CACDTLSGGGLYTDKPIF. The CDR3, as DNA: TGTGCCTGTGACACCTTATCTGGGGGAGGGCTATACACCGATAAACCCATCTTT.

Sample share makes this clone large. Other DNA sequences in this sample translate to the same CDR3. This chain uses TRDV2 with TRDJ1; TRDD3 is a possible D gene (6 bases). The germline V gene has CDR1 GEAIGNYY and CDR2 EKD. Trimming cost V 3 bases and J 0 bases, with 13 bases left between them. CDR3 length equals 15 residues. The CDR3 loop is CACDLLMGDTDKLIF. The CDR3 DNA follows: TGTGCCTGTGACCTACTCATGGGGGACACCGATAAACTCATCTTT.

This clone was counted between two and nine times. TCRdb's protein, taken from a much larger clone, differs from this DNA's translation at residue 7, likely owing to a read error; the protein displayed comes from the DNA. The chain couples TRDV2 to TRDJ1; D call uncertain. This CDR3 contains 17 residues. Germline assignment: CDR1 GEAIGNYY and CDR2 EKD. The ends were cut back, 3 bases at V and 0 bases at J, with 19 bases in the middle. The CDR3 region is CACDLVESPPYTDKLIF. The CDR3 DNA reads TGTGCCTGTGACCTGGTGGAGTCACCCCCCTACACCGATAAACTCATCTTT.

This clone has just a few counts. A far larger clone is just one base off, so this is likely a read error. The sample has other DNA sequences that encode this CDR3 too. This CDR3 is CACDTEFAGGYGDKLIF. The CDR3 coding sequence is TGTGCCTGTGACACCGAATTCGCTGGGGGATACGGCGATAAACTCATTTTT. This chain connects TRDV2 to TRDJ1, with TRDD3 identical over 12 bases. CDR1 is GEAIGNYY and CDR2 is EKD in the germline V gene. This CDR3 is 17 amino acids long.

This clone has a handful of counts. The protein given by TCRdb reflects a much larger clone and differs at residue 4 from this DNA's translation, likely from a read error; the protein shown is the DNA's translation. This chain uses TRDV2 with TRDJ1; TRDD3 agrees at 10 bases. The CDR3 has 17 residues. Germline assignment: CDR1 GEAIGNYY and CDR2 EKD. For the CDR3, the DNA is TGTGCCTGTGGCACCCTACTGGGGGATCCGTACACCGATAAACTCATCTTT. It codes for CACGTLLGDPYTDKLIF.